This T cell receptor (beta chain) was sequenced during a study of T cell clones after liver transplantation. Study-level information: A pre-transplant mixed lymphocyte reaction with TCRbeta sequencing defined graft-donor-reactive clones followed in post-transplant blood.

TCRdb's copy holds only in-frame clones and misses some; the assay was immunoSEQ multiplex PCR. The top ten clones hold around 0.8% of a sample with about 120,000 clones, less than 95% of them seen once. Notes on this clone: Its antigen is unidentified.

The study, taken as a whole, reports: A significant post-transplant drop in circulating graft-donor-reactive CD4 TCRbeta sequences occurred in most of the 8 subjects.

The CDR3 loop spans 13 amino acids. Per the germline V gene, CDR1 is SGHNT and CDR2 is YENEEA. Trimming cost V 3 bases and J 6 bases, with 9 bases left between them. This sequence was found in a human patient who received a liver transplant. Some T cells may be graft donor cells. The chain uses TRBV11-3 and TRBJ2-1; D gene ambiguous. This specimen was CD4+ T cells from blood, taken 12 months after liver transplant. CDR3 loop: CASSLLATNEQFF. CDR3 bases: TGTGCCAGCAGCTTGTTAGCAACCAATGAGCAGTTCTTC.